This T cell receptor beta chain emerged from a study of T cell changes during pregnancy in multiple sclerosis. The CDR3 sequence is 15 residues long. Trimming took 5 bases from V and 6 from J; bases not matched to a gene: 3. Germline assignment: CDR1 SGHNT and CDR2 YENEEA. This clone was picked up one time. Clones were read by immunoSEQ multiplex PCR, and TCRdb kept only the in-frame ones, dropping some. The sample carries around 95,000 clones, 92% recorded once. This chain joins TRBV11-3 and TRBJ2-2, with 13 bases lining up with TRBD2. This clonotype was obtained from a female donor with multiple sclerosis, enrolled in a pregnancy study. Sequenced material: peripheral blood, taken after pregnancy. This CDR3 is CASSPGTSGAGELFF. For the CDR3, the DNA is TGTGCCAGCAGCCCCGGGACTAGCGGGGCCGGGGAGCTGTTTTTT. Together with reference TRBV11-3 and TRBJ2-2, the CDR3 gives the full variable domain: EAGVVQSPRYKIIEKKQPVAFWCNPISGHNTLYWYLQNLGQGPELLIRYENEEAVDDSQLPKDRFSAERLKGVDSTLKIQPAELGDSAVYLCASSPGTSGAGELFFGEGSRLTVL.